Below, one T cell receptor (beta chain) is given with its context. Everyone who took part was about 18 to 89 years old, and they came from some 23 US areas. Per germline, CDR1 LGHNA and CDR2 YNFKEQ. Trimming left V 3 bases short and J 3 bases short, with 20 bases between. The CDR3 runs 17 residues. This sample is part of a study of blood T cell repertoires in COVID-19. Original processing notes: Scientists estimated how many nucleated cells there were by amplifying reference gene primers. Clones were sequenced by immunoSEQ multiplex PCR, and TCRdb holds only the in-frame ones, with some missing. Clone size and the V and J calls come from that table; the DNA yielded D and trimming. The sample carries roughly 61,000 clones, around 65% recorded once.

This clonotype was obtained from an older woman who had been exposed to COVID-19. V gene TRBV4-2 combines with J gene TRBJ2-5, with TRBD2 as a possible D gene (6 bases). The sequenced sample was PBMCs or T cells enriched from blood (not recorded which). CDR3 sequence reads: CASSQTTSWSRKETQYF. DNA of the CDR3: TGTGCCAGCAGCCAGACCACTAGCTGGAGTCGTAAAGAGACCCAGTACTTC.